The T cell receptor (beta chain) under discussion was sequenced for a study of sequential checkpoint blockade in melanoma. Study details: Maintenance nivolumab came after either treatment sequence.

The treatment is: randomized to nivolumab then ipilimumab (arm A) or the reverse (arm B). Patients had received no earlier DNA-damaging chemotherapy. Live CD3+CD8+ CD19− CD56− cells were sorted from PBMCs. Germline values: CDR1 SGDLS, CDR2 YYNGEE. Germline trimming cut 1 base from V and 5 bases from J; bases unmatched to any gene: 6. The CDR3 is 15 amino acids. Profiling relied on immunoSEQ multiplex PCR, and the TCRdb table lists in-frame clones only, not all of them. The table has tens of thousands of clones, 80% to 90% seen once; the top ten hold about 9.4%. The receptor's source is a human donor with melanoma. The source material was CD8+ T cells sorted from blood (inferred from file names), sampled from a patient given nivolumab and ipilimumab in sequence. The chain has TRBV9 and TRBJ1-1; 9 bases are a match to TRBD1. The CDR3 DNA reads TGTGCCAGCAGCGTATCCGGGACAGGGTTTACTGAAGCTTTCTTT. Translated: CASSVSGTGFTEAFF.